This TCR beta chain was captured in a study of blood T cell repertoires in COVID-19. This clone came up once. The CDR3 contains 15 residues. Germline values: CDR1 SQVTM, CDR2 ANQGSEA. V was cut by 2 bases and J by 2 bases, with 15 bases left in between. Measured with immunoSEQ multiplex PCR; TCRdb has only the in-frame clones, and not every one. The table includes roughly 100,000 clones, about 90% detected once. The sequence was collected from a man aged 45-65 years with acute or convalescent COVID-19. The rearrangement links TRBV29-1 to TRBJ1-2; maybe TRBD1 (5 bases). Material: peripheral blood. CDR3 DNA sequence: TGCAGCGTTGAAAAGTTGGGGGGTGTAAACTATGGCTACACCTTC. Amino acid sequence: CSVEKLGGVNYGYTF.